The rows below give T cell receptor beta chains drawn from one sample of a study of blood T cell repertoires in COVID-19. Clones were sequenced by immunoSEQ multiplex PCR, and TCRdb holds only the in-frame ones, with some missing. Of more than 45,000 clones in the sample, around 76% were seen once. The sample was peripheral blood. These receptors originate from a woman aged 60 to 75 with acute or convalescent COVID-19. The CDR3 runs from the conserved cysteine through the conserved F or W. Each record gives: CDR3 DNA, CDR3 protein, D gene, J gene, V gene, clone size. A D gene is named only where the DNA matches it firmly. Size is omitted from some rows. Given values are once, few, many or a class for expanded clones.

TGTGCCAGCAGCTTAGCCTCCCTCCACAGGCCAGGTGATTCACCCCTCCACTTT,CASSLASLHRPGDSPLHF,-,TRBJ1-6,TRBV7-2,-
TGTGCCAGCAGCGAGGACATACACCGGTACTTC,CASSEDIHRYF,-,TRBJ2-4,TRBV6-5,-
TGTGCCAGCAGCCCCCGCGGGGGGACGAGCACAGATACGCAGTATTTT,CASSPRGGTSTDTQYF,TRBD2,TRBJ2-3,TRBV3-1/TRBV3-2,-
TGTGCCAGCAGTTCCTTAGGGGCAGTCTTCTACGAGCAGTACTTC,CASSSLGAVFYEQYF,-,TRBJ2-7,TRBV6-2/TRBV6-3,few
TGCGCCAGCAGCTCCCCCGTGGCGGGGGGCAGAGATACGCAGTATTTT,CASSSPVAGGRDTQYF,TRBD2,TRBJ2-3,TRBV5-1,-
TGTGCCAGCAGCTCACTACCCCGGAGTCGCAGGGCGGACACTGAAGCTTTCTTT,CASSSLPRSRRADTEAFF,-,TRBJ1-1,TRBV11-2,-
TGTGCCAGCAGTCTGGACAGCACCCTACCTGAAGCTTTCTTT,CASSLDSTLPEAFF,-,TRBJ1-1,TRBV6-5,once
TGTGCCAGCAACCCGGGACAGGGGGCCTACTCTGGAAACACCATATATTTT,CASNPGQGAYSGNTIYF,TRBD1,TRBJ1-3,TRBV2,-
TGTGCCAGCAAACCGGGACAGGGCCGCCAAGAGACCCAGTACTTC,CASKPGQGRQETQYF,TRBD1,TRBJ2-5,TRBV27,-
TGTGCCAGCAGCTTGGGGGCAGCCTTTGGGGAGCAGTACTTC,CASSLGAAFGEQYF,-,TRBJ2-7,TRBV5-4,few
TGTGCCAGCAGATGGACAGGGGCCCCTAATGAAAAACTGTTTTTT,CASRWTGAPNEKLFF,TRBD1,TRBJ1-4,TRBV7-2,-
TGCAGCGTAGGGGGAAACAATCAGCCCCAGCATTTT,CSVGGNNQPQHF,-,TRBJ1-5,TRBV29-1,-
TGTGCCAGCAGCCAAGGGTCCGCCTTGCGGGGCTACACCTTC,CASSQGSALRGYTF,-,TRBJ1-2,TRBV14,-
TGTGCCAGTAGTTTGCGGTATGGGGGGGCCTATGGCTACACCTTC,CASSLRYGGAYGYTF,-,TRBJ1-2,TRBV19,-
TGTGCCAGTAGTTCCCGGGTGGGCACTGAAGCTTTCTTT,CASSSRVGTEAFF,-,TRBJ1-1,TRBV19,-
TGTGCCAGCAGGATAGACGGACACGGATTGGCTGAAGCTTTCTTT,CASRIDGHGLAEAFF,-,TRBJ1-1,TRBV6-4,-
TGTGCCTGGAGTTATGACAGGTTGGATTATAATTCACCCCTCCACTTT,CAWSYDRLDYNSPLHF,-,TRBJ1-6,TRBV30,-
TGCGCCAGCAGTGCGTCTCCTGGCGGGACCCAGTACTTC,CASSASPGGTQYF,-,TRBJ2-5,TRBV10-2,-
TGTGCCACCAGTGGGCAAGGGACTGGCAATCAGCCCCAGCATTTT,CATSGQGTGNQPQHF,-,TRBJ1-5,TRBV24-1,-
TGTGCCAGCATCGCAACCCTAGGGAGAAGCAATCAGCCCCAGCATTTT,CASIATLGRSNQPQHF,-,TRBJ1-5,TRBV6-6,-
TGTGCCAGCAGTGATCTAGCGTCCGCCTACAATGAGCAGTTCTTC,CASSDLASAYNEQFF,-,TRBJ2-1,TRBV2,few
TGTGCCAGCAGCCCCAGGGTGGGGGCTAATGAGCAGTTCTTC,CASSPRVGANEQFF,-,TRBJ2-1,TRBV7-3,-
TGTGCCAGTAGTACTCAATTGACAGGGGGTGGCACAGATACGCAGTATTTT,CASSTQLTGGGTDTQYF,TRBD1,TRBJ2-3,TRBV19,-